Sequencing of this T cell receptor (beta chain) was carried out in a study of cytomegalovirus exposure and HLA in healthy donors. The repertoire was sequenced with immunoSEQ multiplex PCR; TCRdb's copy has only in-frame clones and lacks some. In the table there are 150,000 to 200,000 clones, 86% of which are singletons. This clone showed up just once. CDR1 and CDR2 (germline): MGHRA, YSYEKL. This CDR3 region has 16 residues. Trimming took off 3 bases at V and 9 bases at J, with 18 bases between the two ends. The sample was PBMCs. This TCR derives from a woman in her late teens or twenties in good health and CMV-seronegative. The V and J genes are TRBV4-1 and TRBJ2-6; D is possibly TRBD1 (6 bases). The CDR3 sequence is CASSQPVVGHRNVLTF. Written as DNA, the CDR3 is TGCGCCAGCAGCCAGCCGGTCGTGGGACACCGCAACGTCCTGACTTTC.